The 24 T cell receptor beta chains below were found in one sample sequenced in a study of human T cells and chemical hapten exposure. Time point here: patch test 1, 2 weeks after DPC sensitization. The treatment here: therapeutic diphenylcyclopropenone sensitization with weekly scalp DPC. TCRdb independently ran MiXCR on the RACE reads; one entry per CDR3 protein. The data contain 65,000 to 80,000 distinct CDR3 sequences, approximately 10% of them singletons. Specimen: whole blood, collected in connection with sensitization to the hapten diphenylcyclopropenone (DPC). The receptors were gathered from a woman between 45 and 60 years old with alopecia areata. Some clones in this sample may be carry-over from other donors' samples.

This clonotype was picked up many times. The CDR3 DNA reads as TGCAGTGCTAGAGAACGAGACAGGCATCAGCCCCAGCATTTT. Encoded protein: CSARERDRHQPQHF. The genes are TRBV20-1 and TRBJ1-5, with D perhaps TRBD1 (6 bases). The CDR3 runs 14 residues. In germline, CDR1 is DFQATT, CDR2 SNEGSKA (reference sequence). Trimming pared 0 bases from V and 5 bases from J, leaving 11 bases between.

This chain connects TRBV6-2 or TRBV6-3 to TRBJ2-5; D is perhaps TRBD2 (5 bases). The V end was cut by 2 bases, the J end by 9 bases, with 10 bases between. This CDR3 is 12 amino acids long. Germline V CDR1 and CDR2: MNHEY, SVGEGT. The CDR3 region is CASSYPARAQYF. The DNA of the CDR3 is TGTGCCAGCAGTTACCCGGCGCGGGCCCAGTACTTC.

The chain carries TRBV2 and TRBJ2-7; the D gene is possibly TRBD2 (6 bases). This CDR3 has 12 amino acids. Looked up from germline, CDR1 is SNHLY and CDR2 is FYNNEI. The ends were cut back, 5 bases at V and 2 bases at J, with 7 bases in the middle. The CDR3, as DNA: TGTGCCAGCAGTCGGGAGCCCTACGAGCAGTACTTC. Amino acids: CASSREPYEQYF.

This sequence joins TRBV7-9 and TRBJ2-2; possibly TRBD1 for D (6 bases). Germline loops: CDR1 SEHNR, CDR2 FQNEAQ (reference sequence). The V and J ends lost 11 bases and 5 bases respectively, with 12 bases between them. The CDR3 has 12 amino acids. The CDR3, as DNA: TGTGCCCCCAGGGGCGTGACCGGGGAGCTGTTTTTT. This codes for CAPRGVTGELFF.

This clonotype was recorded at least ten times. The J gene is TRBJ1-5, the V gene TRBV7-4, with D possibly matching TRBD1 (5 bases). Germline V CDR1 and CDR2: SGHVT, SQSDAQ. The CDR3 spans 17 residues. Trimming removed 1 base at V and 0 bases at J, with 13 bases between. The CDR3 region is CASSLDQRTHSNQPQHF. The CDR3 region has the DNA TGTGCCAGCAGCTTAGATCAGAGGACACATAGCAATCAGCCCCAGCATTTT. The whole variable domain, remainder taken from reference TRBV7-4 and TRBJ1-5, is GAGVSQSPRYKVAKRGRDVALRCDSISGHVTLYWYRQTLGQGSEVLTYSQSDAQRDKSGRPSGRFSAERPERSVSTLKIQRTEQGDSAVYLCASSLDQRTHSNQPQHFGDGTRLSIL.

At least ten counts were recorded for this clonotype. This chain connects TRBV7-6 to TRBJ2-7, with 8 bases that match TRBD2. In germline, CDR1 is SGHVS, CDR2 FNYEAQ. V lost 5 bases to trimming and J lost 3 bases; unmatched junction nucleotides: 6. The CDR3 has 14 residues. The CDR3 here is CASSQAGEGYEQYF. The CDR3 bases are TGTGCCAGCAGCCAAGCGGGAGAGGGCTACGAGCAGTACTTC.

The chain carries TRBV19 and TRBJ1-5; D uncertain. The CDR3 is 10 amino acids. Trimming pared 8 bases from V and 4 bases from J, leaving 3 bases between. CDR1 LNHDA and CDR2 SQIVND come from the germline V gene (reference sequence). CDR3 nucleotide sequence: TGTGCCAGTGGTAATCAGCCCCAGCATTTT. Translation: CASGNQPQHF.

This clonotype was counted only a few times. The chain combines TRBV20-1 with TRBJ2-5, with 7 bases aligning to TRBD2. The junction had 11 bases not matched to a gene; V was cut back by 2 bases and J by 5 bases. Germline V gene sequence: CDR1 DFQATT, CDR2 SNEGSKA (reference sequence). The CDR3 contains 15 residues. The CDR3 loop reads CSARHAGVPGETQYF. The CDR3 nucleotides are TGCAGTGCTAGACACGCGGGAGTACCTGGGGAGACCCAGTACTTC.

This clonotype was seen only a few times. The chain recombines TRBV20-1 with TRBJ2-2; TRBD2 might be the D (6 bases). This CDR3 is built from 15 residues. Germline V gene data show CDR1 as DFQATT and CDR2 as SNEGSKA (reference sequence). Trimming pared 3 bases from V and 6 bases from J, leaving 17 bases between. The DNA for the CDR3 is TGCAGTGCTAGCGTCCTAGCGAGGTTTGCCGGGGAGCTGTTTTTT. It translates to CSASVLARFAGELFF.

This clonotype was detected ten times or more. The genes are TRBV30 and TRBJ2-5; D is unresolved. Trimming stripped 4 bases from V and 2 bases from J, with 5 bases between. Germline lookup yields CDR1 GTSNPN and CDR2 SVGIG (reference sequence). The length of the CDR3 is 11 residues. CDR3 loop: CAWTLQETQYF. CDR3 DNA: TGTGCCTGGACCCTTCAAGAGACCCAGTACTTC.

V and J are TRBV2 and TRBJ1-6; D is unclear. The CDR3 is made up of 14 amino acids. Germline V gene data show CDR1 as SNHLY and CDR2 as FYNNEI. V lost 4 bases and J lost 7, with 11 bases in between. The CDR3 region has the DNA TGTGCCAGCAGTGCTGGGGTGAGCAATTCACCCCTCCACTTT. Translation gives CASSAGVSNSPLHF. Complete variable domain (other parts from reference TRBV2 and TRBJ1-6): EPEVTQTPSHQVTQMGQEVILRCVPISNHLYFYWYRQILGQKVEFLVSFYNNEISEKSEIFDDQFSVERPDGSNFTLKIRSTKLEDSAMYFCASSAGVSNSPLHFGNGTRLTVT.

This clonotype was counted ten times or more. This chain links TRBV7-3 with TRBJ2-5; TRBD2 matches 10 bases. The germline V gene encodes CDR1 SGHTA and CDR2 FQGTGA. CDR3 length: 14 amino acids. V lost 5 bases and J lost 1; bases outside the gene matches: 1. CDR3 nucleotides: TGTGCCAGCAGCCCTAGCGGGAGCCAAGAGACCCAGTACTTC. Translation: CASSPSGSQETQYF.

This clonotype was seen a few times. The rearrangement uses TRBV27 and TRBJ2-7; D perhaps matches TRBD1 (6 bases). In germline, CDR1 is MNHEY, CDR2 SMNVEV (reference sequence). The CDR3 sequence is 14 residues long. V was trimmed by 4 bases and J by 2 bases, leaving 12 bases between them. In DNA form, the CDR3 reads TGTGCCAGCAGTTCAACAGGGATGCCCTACGAGCAGTACTTC. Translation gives CASSSTGMPYEQYF.

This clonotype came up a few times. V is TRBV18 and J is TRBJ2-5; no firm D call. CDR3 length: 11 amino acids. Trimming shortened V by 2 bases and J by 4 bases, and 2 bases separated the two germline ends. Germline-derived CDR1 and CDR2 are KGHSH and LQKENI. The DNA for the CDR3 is TGTGCCAGCTCACCATTAGAGACCCAGTACTTC. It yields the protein CASSPLETQYF.

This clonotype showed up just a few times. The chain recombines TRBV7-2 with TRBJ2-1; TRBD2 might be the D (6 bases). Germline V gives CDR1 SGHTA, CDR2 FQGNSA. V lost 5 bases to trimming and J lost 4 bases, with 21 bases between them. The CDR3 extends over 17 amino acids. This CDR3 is CASSPPSGLPVYNEQFF. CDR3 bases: TGTGCCAGCAGCCCCCCCTCGGGACTCCCGGTATACAATGAGCAGTTCTTC.

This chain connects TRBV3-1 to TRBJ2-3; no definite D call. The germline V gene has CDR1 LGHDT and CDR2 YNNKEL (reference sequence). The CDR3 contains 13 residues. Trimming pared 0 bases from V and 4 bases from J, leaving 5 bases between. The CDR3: CASSQDKSDTQYF. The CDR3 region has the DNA TGTGCCAGCAGCCAAGACAAGTCAGATACGCAGTATTTT.

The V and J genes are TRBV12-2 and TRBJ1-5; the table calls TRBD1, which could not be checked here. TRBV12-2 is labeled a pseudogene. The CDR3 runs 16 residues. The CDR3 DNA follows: TGTGCAAGTCGCTTCCCCCGGGACAGGGAGAATCAGCCCCAGCATTTT. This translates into CASRFPRDRENQPQHF.

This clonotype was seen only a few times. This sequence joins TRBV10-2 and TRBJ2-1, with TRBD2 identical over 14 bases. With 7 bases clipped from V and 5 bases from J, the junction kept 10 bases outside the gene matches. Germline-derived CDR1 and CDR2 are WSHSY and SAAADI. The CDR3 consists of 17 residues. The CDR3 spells CASTLTSGRAGDNEQFF. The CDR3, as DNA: TGCGCCAGCACTCTGACTAGCGGGAGGGCCGGTGACAATGAGCAGTTCTTC.

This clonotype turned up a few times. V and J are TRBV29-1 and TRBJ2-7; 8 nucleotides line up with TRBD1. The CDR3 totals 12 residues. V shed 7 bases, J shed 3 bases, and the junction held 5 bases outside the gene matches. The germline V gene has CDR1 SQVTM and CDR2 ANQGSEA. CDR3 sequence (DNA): TGCAGCGGTGGACAGGGCCGCTACGAGCAGTACTTC. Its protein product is CSGGQGRYEQYF.

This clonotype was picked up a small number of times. CDR3 loop: CASSTLTSGSVEQYF. In nucleotides, the CDR3 is TGTGCCAGTAGTACCCTGACTAGCGGGAGCGTTGAGCAGTACTTC. V and J are TRBV19 and TRBJ2-7; TRBD2 aligns across 12 bases. In germline, CDR1 is LNHDA, CDR2 SQIVND (reference sequence). The V gene end was trimmed by 4 bases and the J gene end by 7 bases; junction bases not matched to a gene: 8. The CDR3 covers 15 residues.

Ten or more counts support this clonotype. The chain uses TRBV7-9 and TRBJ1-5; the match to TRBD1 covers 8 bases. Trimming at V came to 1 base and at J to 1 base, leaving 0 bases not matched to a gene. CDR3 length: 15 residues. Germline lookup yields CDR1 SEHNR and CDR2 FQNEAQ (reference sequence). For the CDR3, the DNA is TGTGCCAGCAGCTTAGGGGACAGGAGCAATCAGCCCCAGCATTTT. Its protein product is CASSLGDRSNQPQHF.

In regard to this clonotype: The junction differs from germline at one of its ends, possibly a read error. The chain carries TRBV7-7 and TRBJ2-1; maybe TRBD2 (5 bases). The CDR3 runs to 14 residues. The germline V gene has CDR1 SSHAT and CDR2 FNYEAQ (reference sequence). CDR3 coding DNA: TGTGCTAGCAGCATCCACGACCGGGGTAATGAGCAGTTCTTC. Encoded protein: CASSIHDRGNEQFF.

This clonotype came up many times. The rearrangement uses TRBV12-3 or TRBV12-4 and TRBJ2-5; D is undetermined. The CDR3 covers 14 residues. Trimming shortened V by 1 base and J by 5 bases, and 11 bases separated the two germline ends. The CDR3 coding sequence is TGTGCCAGCAGTTTAGTAACCCGGCCGGAGACCCAGTACTTC. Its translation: CASSLVTRPETQYF.

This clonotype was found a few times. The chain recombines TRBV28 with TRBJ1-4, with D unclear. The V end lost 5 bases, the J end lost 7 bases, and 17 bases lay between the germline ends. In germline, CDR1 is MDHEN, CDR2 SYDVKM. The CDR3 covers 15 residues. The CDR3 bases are TGTGCCAGCAGTCGCCCAACCTCCATAGGTGAAAAACTGTTTTTT. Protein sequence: CASSRPTSIGEKLFF.